Sequencing of this T cell receptor (beta chain) was carried out in a study of metastatic and nonmetastatic thyroid tumors. CDR3 length: 11 residues. Deletions cut 3 bases from V and 5 bases from J, with 7 bases between. CDR1 DFQATT and CDR2 SNEGSKA come from the germline V gene (reference sequence). Until they underwent thyroid surgery, no patient had received any treatment. TCRdb re-clonotyped the PCR reads via MiXCR. The repertoire holds approximately 15,000 clones, around 20% seen once, with roughly 12% in the top ten. Points from the study as a whole: In blood and tumor, TCR beta diversity was reportedly significantly higher in malignant thyroid tumors than in benign nodules.

This clone occurred many times. Its cognate antigen is unknown. The specimen sequenced was blood. The V and J genes are TRBV20-1 and TRBJ2-5; D unresolved. The sequence came from a female donor with papillary thyroid cancer or a benign thyroid nodule (not recorded which). Some clones in this sample may be carry-over from other donors' samples. The CDR3 here is CSARVLETQYF. CDR3 coding DNA: TGCAGTGCTAGGGTGCTTGAGACCCAGTACTTC.